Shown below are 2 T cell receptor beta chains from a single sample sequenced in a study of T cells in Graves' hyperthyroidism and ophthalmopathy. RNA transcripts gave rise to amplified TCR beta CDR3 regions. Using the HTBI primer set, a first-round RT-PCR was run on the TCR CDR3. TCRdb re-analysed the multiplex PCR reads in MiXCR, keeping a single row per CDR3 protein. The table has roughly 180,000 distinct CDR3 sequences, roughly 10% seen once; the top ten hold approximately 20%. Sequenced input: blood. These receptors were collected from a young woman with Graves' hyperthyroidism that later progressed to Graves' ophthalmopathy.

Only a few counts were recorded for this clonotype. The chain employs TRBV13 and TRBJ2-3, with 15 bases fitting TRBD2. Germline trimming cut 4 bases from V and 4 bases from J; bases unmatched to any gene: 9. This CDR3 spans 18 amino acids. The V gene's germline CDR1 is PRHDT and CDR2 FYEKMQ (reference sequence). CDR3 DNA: TGTGCCAGCAGCTCCGGACTAGCGGGGGGGCTGGTGGCAGATACGCAGTATTTT. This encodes CASSSGLAGGLVADTQYF.

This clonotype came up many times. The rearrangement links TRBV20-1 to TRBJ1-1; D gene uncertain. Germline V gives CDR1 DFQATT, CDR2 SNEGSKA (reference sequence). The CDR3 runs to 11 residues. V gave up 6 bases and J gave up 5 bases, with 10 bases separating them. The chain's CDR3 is CSAMHRTEAFF. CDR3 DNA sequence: TGCAGTGCGATGCACCGAACTGAAGCTTTCTTT.